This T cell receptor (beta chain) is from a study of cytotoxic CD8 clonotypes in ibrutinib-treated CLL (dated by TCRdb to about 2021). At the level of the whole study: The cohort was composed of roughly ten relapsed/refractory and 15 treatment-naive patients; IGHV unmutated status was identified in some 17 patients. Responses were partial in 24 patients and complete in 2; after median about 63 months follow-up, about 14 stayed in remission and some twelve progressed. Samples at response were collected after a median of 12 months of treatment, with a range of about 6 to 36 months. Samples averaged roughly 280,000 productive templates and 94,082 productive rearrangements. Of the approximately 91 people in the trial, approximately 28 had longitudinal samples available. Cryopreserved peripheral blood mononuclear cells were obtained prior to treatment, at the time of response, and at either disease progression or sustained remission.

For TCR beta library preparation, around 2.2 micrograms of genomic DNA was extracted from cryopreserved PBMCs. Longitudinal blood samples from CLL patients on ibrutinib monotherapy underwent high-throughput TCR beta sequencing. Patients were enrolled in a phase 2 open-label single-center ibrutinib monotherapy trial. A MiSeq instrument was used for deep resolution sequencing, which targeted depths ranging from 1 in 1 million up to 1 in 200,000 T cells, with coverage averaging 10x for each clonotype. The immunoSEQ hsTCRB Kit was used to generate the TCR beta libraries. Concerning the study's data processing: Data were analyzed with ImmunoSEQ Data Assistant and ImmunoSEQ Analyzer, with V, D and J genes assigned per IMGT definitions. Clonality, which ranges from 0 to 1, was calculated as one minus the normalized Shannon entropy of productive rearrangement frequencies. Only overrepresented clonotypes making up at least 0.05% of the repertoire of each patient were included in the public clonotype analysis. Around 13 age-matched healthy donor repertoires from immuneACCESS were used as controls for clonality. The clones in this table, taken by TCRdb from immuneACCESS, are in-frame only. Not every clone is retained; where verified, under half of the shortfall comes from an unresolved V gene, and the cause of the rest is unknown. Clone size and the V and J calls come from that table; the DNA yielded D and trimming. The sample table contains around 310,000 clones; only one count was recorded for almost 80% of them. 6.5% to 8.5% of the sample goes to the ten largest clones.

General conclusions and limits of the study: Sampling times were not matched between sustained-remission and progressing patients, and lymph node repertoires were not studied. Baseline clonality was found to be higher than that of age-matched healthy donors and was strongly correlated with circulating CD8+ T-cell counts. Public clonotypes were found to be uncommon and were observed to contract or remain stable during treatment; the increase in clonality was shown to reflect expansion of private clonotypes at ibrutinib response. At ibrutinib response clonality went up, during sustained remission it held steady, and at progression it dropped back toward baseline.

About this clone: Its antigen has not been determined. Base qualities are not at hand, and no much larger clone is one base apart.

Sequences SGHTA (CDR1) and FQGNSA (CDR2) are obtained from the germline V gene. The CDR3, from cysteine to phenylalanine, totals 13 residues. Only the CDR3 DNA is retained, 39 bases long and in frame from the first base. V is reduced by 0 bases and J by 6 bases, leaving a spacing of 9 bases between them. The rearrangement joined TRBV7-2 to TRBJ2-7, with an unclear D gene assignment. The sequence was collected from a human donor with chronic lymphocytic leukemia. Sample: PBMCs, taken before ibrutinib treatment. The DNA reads TGTGCCAGCAGCTTAGCCAGCGCCGGCGAGCAGTACTTC. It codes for CASSLASAGEQYF.